This TCR beta chain emerged from a study of CD8+CD57+ T cells in acquired aplastic anemia. Study summary: Roughly 3.2 ug was the average amount of DNA from sorted CD4+ and CD8+ cells. Healthy donor CD4+ samples were sequenced to a depth that averaged about 11 million reads. Study-wide findings and caveats: The number of CD8+ CDR3 sequences shared by patients and controls was 25 to 35. With respect to CD8+ Simpson's diversity, patients and controls did not differ significantly.

Points on this clonotype: Its antigen is still unknown.

This CDR3 has 14 residues. Germline CDR1 is KGHDR and CDR2 is SFDVKD. V shed 8 bases, J shed 6 bases, and the junction held 9 bases outside the gene matches. Researchers used genomic DNA as the template to profile TCR beta VDJ and CDR3. TCRdb reprocessed the reads via MiXCR and lists one record per CDR3 protein. The profile shows about 210,000 distinct CDR3 sequences, about 37% of them singletons. J is TRBJ2-7 and V is TRBV24-1; 10 positions match TRBD1. The clonotype comes from a human donor in good health, serving as a control. Sequencing was performed on sorted CD4+, CD8+, or CD8+CD57+ T cells (not recorded which) from PBMCs. The CDR3 DNA reads as TGTGCCACCATTCGGGACAGGGGAATATGCGAGCAGTACTTC. Encoded protein: CATIRDRGICEQYF.